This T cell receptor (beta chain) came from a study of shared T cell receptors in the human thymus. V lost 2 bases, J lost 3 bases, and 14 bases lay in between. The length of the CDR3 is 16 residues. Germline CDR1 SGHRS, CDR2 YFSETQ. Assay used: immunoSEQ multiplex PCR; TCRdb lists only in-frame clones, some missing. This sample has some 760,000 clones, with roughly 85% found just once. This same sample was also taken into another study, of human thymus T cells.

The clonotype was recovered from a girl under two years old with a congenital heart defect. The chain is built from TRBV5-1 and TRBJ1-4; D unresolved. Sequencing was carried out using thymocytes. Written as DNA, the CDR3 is TGCGCCAGCAGCTTCGGAAGGGAGGAGGCTAATGAAAAACTGTTTTTT. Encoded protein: CASSFGREEANEKLFF.